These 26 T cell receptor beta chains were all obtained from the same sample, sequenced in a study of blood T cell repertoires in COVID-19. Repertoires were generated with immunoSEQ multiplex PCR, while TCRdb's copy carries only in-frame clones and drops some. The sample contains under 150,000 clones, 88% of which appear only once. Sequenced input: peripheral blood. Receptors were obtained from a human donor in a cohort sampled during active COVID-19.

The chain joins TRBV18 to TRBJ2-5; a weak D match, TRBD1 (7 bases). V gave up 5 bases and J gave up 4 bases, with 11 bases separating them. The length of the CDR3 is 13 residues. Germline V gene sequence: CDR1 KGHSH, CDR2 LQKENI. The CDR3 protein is CASSTQGGETQYF. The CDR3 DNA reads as TGTGCCAGCTCAACCCAGGGGGGAGAGACCCAGTACTTC.

DNA of the CDR3: TGTGCCAGCTCACCAGCGGATGGCTACACCTTC. It specifies CASSPADGYTF. The chain has TRBV18 and TRBJ1-2; no clear D gene. The V gene's germline CDR1 is KGHSH and CDR2 LQKENI. V lost 2 bases and J 6 bases, leaving 4 bases between the germline ends. The length of the CDR3 is 11 residues.

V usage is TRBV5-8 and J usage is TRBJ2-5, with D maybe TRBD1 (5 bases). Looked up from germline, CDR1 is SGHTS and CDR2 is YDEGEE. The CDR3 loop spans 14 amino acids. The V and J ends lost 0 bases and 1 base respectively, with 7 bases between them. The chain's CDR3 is CASSLGQIQETQYF. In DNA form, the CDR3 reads TGTGCCAGCAGCTTGGGACAGATCCAAGAGACCCAGTACTTC. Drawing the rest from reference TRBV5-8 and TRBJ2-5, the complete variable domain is EAGVTQSPTHLIKTRGQQATLRCSPISGHTSVYWYQQALGLGLQFLLWYDEGEERNRGNFPPRFSGRQFPNYSSELNVNALELEDSALYLCASSLGQIQETQYFGPGTRLLVL.

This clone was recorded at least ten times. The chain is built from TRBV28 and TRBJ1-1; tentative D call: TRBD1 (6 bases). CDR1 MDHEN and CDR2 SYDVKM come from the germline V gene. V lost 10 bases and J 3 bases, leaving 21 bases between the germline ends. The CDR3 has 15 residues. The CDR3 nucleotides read TGTGCCACTTCACTCAGGGGAGGGGGGGACACTGAAGCTTTCTTT. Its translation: CATSLRGGGDTEAFF.

CDR3 nucleotides: TGTGCCAGTAGGCCGACTGCTAAGAACACTGAAGCTTTCTTT. Its protein product is CASRPTAKNTEAFF. The chain carries TRBV19 and TRBJ1-1; no definite D call. The CDR3 runs to 14 residues. Germline V gene data show CDR1 as LNHDA and CDR2 as SQIVND (reference sequence). V lost 6 bases, J lost 1 base, and 12 bases lay in between.

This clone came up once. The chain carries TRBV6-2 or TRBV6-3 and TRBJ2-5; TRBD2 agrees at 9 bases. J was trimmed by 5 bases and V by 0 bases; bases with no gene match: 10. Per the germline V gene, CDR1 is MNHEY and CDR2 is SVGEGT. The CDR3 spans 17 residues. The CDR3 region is CASSYSSASGGQETQYF. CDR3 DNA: TGTGCCAGCAGTTACTCGAGTGCGAGCGGGGGGCAGGAGACCCAGTACTTC.

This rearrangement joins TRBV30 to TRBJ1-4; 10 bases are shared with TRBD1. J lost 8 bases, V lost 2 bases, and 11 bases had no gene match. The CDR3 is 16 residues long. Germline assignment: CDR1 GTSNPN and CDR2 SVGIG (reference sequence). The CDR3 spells CAWSPSIGQGVEKLFF. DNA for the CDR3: TGTGCCTGGAGTCCCTCCATCGGACAGGGGGTCGAAAAACTGTTTTTT. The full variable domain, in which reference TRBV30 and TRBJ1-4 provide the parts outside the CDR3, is SQTIHQWPATLVQPVGSPLSLECTVEGTSNPNLYWYRQAAGRGLQLLFYSVGIGQISSEVPQNLSASRPQDRQFILSSKKLLLSDSGFYLCAWSPSIGQGVEKLFFGSGTQLSVL.

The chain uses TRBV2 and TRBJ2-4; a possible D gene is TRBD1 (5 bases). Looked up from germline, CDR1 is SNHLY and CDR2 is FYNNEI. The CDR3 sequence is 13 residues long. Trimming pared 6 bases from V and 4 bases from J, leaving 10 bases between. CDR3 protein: CASRPAGKNIQYF. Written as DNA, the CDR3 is TGTGCCAGCAGGCCAGCAGGGAAAAACATTCAGTACTTC.

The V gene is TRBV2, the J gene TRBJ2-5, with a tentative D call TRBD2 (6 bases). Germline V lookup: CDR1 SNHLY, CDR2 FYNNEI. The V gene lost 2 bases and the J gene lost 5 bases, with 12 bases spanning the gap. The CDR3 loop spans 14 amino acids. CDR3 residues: CASSETGVRETQYF. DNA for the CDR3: TGTGCCAGCAGTGAAACGGGGGTAAGGGAGACCCAGTACTTC.

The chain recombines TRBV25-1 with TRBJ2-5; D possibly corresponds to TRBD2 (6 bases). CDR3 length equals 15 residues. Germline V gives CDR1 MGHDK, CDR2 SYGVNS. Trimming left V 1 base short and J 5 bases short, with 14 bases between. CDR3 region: CASSEFGGGKETQYF. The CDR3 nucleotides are TGTGCCAGCAGTGAATTCGGAGGAGGGAAGGAGACCCAGTACTTC. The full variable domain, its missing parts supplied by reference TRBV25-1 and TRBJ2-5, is EADIYQTPRYLVIGTGKKITLECSQTMGHDKMYWYQQDPGMELHLIHYSYGVNSTEKGDLSSESTVSRIRTEHFPLTLESARPSHTSQYLCASSEFGGGKETQYFGPGTRLLVL.

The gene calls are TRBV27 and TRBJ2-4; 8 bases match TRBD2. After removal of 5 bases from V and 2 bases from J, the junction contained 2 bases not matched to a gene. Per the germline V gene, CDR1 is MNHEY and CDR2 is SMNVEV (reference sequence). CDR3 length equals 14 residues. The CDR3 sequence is CASSRGGPKNIQYF. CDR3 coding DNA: TGTGCCAGCAGTCGGGGGGGACCCAAAAACATTCAGTACTTC.

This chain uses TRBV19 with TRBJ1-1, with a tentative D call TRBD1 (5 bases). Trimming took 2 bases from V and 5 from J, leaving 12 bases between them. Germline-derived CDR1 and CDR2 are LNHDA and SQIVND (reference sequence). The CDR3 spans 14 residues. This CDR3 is CASSIQGSRTEAFF. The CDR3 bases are TGTGCCAGTAGTATACAGGGATCTCGGACTGAAGCTTTCTTT.

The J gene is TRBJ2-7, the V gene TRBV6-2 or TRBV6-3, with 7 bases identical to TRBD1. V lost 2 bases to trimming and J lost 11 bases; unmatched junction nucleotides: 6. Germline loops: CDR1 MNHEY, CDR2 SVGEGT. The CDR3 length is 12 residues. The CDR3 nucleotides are TGTGCCAGCAGTTACGGACAGGTGAAGAAGTACTTC. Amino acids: CASSYGQVKKYF.

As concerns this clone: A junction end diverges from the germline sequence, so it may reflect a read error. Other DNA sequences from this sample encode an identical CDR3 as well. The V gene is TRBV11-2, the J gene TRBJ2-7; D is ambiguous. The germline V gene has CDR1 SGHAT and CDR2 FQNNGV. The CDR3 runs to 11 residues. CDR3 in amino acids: CASSSAYEQYF. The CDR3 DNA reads TGTGCCAGTAGCTCAGCCTACGAGCAGTACTTC. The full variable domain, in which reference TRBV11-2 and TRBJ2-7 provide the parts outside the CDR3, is EAGVAQSPRYKIIEKRQSVAFWCNPISGHATLYWYQQILGQGPKLLIQFQNNGVVDDSQLPKDRFSAERLKGVDSTLKIQPAKLEDSAVYLCASSSAYEQYFGPGTRLTVT.

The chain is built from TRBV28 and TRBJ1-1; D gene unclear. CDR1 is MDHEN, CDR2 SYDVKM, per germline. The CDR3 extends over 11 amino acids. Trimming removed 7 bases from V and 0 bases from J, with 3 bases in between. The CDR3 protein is CASTMNTEAFF. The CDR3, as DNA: TGTGCCAGCACCATGAACACTGAAGCTTTCTTT.

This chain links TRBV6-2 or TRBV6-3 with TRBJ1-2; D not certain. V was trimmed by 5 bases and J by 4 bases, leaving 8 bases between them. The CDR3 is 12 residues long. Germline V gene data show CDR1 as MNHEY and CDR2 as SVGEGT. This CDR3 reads CASSQDFYGYTF. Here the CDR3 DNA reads TGTGCCAGCAGTCAGGATTTCTATGGCTACACCTTC.

This chain's CDR3 is CATSRDRTGGNQPQHF. In DNA form, the CDR3 reads TGTGCCACCAGCAGAGATCGGACAGGGGGCAATCAGCCCCAGCATTTT. This chain connects TRBV15 to TRBJ1-5; 9 nucleotides line up with TRBD1. The CDR3 has 16 residues. Germline lookup yields CDR1 LNHNV and CDR2 YYDKDF (reference sequence). Trimming at V came to 0 bases and at J to 2 bases, leaving 2 bases not matched to a gene.

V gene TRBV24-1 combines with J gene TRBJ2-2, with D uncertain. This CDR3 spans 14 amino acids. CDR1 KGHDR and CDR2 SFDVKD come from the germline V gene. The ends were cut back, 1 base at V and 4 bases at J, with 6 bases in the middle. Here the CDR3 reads CATSDFRSTGELFF. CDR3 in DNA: TGTGCCACCAGTGATTTTAGGAGCACCGGGGAGCTGTTTTTT.

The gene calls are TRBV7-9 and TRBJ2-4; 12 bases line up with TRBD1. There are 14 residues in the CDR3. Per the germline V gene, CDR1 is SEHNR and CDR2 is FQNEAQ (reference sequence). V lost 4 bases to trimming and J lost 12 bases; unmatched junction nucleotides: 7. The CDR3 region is CASSSPGQGATQYF. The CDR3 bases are TGTGCCAGCAGCTCTCCGGGACAGGGGGCCACTCAGTACTTC.

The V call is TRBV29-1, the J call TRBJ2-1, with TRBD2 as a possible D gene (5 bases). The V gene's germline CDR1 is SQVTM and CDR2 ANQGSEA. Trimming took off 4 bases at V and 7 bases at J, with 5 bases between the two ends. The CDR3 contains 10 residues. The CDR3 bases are TGCAGCGTTGGGGAGAATGAGCAGTTCTTC. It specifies CSVGENEQFF.

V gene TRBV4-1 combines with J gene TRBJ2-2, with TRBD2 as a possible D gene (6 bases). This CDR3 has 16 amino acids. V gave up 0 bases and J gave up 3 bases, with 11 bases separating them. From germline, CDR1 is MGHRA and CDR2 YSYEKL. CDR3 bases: TGCGCCAGCAGCCAAGATCGGCGGGATGACACCGGGGAGCTGTTTTTT. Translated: CASSQDRRDDTGELFF.

The CDR3 DNA reads as TGCGCCAGCAGCCAGGGGGCTAGCGGAGGTCTTCAAGAGACCCAGTACTTC. Encoded protein: CASSQGASGGLQETQYF. This chain connects TRBV4-3 to TRBJ2-5; possible D gene TRBD2, 7 bases. Germline V lookup: CDR1 LGHNA, CDR2 YSLEER. Trimming took 3 bases from V and 2 from J, leaving 19 bases between them. The CDR3 covers 17 residues.

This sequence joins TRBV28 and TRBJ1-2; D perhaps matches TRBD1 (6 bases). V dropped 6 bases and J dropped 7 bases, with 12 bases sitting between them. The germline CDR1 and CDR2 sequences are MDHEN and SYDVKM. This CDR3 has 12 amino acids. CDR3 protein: CASRTNRVGYTF. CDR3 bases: TGTGCCAGCAGGACGAACAGGGTTGGCTACACCTTC.

CDR3 bases: TGTGCCAGCAGCCTTTCAGGGAAAGCTTTCTTT. This sequence encodes CASSLSGKAFF. The gene calls are TRBV28 and TRBJ1-1; a possible D gene is TRBD1 (5 bases). This CDR3 spans 11 amino acids. Trimming pared 6 bases from V and 9 bases from J, leaving 11 bases between. Germline values: CDR1 MDHEN, CDR2 SYDVKM.

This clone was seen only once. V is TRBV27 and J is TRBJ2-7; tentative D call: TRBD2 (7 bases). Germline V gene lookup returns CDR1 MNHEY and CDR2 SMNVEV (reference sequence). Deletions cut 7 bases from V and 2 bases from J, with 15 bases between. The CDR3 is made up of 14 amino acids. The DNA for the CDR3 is TGTGCCAGCAAACCTGGGGGGGGCCCCTACGAGCAGTACTTC. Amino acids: CASKPGGGPYEQYF.

The CDR3 spells CASSSTSLGELFF. Written as DNA, the CDR3 is TGTGCCAGCAGTTCAACCTCACTCGGGGAGCTGTTTTTT. This chain links TRBV27 with TRBJ2-2; the D is unclear. Between the trimmed V and J ends, which lost 4 bases and 7 bases, there was a span of 10 bases. The V gene's germline CDR1 is MNHEY and CDR2 SMNVEV (reference sequence). The length of the CDR3 is 13 residues.